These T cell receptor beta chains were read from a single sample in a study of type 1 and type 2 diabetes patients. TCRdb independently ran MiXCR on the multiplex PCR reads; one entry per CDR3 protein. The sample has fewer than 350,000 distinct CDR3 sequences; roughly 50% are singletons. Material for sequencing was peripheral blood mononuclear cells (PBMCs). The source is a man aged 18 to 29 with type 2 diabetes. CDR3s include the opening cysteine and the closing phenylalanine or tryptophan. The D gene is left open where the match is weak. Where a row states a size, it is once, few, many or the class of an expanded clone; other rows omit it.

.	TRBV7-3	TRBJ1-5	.	TGTGCCAGCAGCCCGGACGCTCATCAGCCCCAGCATTTT	CASSPDAHQPQHF
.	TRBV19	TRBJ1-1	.	TGTGCCTGGAGTTTGAGGTTAGGGGCTTTCTTT	CAWSLRLGAFF
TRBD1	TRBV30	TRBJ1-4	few	TGTGCCTGGAGTGGGACAGGGGGATATGAAAGACTGTTTTTT	CAWSGTGGYERLFF
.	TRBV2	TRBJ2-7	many	TGTGCCAGCAAAGGGGTGGCCCCTTACGAGCAGTACTTC	CASKGVAPYEQYF
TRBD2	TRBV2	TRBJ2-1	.	TGTGCCAGCAGTGCTGTTAGCGGGGGGGCCAATGAGCAGTTCTTC	CASSAVSGGANEQFF
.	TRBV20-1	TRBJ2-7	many	TGCAGTGCTAGGGATAAGGGGGTCTACGAGCAGTACTTC	CSARDKGVYEQYF
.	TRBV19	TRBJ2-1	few	TGTGCCAGTAGTATTGGGACCCACAATGAGCAGTTCTTC	CASSIGTHNEQFF
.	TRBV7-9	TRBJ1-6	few	TGTGCCAGCAGCTTAGAGGGGGGTAAGGCACCCCTCCACTTT	CASSLEGGKAPLHF
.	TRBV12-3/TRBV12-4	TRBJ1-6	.	TGTGCCAGCAGCATTAGTCGATGGAATTCACCCCTCCACTTT	CASSISRWNSPLHF
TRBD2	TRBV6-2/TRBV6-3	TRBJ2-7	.	TGTGCCATCAGTGAACTAGCGGGAGACGAGCAGTACTTC	CAISELAGDEQYF
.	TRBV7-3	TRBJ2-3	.	TGTGCCAGCAGCTTAATGGGGGGCACAGATACGCAGTATTTT	CASSLMGGTDTQYF
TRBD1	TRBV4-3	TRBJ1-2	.	TGCGCCAGCAGCCAAGATCGTGTCAGGGGGCTCGATGGCTACACCTTC	CASSQDRVRGLDGYTF
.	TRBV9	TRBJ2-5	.	TGTGCCAGCAGCGTAGTCGGGGAGACCCAGTACTTC	CASSVVGETQYF
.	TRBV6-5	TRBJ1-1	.	TGTGCCAGCAGTTACATATTTCAGGGGTTGAACACTGAAGCTTTCTTT	CASSYIFQGLNTEAFF
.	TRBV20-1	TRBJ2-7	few	TGCAGTGCGAGAGGAGGAGACGAGCAGTACTTC	CSARGGDEQYF
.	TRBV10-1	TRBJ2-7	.	TGCGCCAGCAGTGACGGTGGGGGGGCTTCCTACGAGCAGTACTTC	CASSDGGGASYEQYF
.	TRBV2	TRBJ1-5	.	TGTGCCAGCAGTGAGTGGGTGGGTCAGCCCCAGCATTTT	CASSEWVGQPQHF
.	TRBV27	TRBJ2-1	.	TGTGCCAGCAGTTTTCTTCCTACAGAGTACAATGAGCAGTTCTTC	CASSFLPTEYNEQFF
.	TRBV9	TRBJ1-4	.	TGTGCCAGCAGCGTAAGTCACGGGGAGAGTGGTGAAAAACTGTTTTTT	CASSVSHGESGEKLFF
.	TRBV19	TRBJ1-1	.	TGTGCCAGTAGTATTGAGGTTGGATCGTACACTGAAGCTTTCTTT	CASSIEVGSYTEAFF
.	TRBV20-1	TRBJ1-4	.	TGCAGTGCTAGCACTCATCTAGCTAATGAAAAACTGTTTTTT	CSASTHLANEKLFF
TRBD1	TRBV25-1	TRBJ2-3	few	TGTGCCAGCAGTACCCAAGGAGACAGGGGGGGAGCCGATACGCAGTATTTT	CASSTQGDRGGADTQYF
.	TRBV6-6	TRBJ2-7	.	TGTGCCAGCAGCCGGGTCTACGAGCAGTACTTC	CASSRVYEQYF
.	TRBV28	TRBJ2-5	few	TGTGCCAGCAGTCCCCAACACGAGTCGAGGGAGACCCAGTACTTC	CASSPQHESRETQYF
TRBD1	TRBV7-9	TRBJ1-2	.	TGTGCCAGCAGCCCGGGGACAGGGCGAAGTGGCTACACCTTC	CASSPGTGRSGYTF
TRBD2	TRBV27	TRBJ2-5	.	TGTGCCAGCAGTCCGTTAGCGGGGGGGCCGGAAGAGACCCAGTACTTC	CASSPLAGGPEETQYF
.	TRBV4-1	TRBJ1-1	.	TGCGCCAGCAGCCAAGGGCAGGGTTATGAAGCTTTCTTT	CASSQGQGYEAFF
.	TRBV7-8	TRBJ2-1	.	TGTGCCAGCAGCTTAGCCGGGTCTTATGCCTACAATGAGCAGTTCTTC	CASSLAGSYAYNEQFF
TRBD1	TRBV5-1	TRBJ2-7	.	TGTGCCAGCTCACCCCCGGGACAGGGAGTTTACGAGCAGTACTTC	CASSPPGQGVYEQYF
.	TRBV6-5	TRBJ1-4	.	TGTGCCGGCAGGGTAACTAATGAAAAACTGTTTTTT	CAGRVTNEKLFF
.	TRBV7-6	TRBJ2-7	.	TGTGCCAGCAGGACAACGCCCTCCTCCTACGAGCAGTACTTC	CASRTTPSSYEQYF
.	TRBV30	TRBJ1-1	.	TGTGCCTGGGCCTACAGGGCGAAGGTGACTGAAGCTTTCTTT	CAWAYRAKVTEAFF
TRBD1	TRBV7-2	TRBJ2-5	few	TGTGCCAGCAGCTCCCGGACAGGTCAAGAGACCCAGTACTTC	CASSSRTGQETQYF
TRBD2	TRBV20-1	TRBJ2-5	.	TGCAGTGCTAGAGAGAGACTAGCGGACTACTACGGGCAGTACTTC	CSARERLADYYGQYF
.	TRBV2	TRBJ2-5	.	TGTGCCGGAGCACCGCAGTCGGGGACCCAGTACTTC	CAGAPQSGTQYF
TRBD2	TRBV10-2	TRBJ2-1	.	TGCGCCACCTCTCTAGCGGGGGGGCGTAATGAGCAGTTCTTC	CATSLAGGRNEQFF
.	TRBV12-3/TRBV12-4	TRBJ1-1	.	TGTGCCAGCAGCCCTAGCTCTGAAGCTTTCTTT	CASSPSSEAFF
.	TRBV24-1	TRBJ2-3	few	TGTGCCACCAGTGACCCGCAGTCTGAAGTCACAGATACGCAGTATTTT	CATSDPQSEVTDTQYF
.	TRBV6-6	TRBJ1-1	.	TGTGCCACCAGAGAGATGTGGGAAGGCACTGAAGCTTTCTTT	CATREMWEGTEAFF
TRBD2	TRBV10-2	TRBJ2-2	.	TGCGCCAGCAGTGAGTCGACTCGGACTAGCGAGAACACCGGGGAGCTGTTTTTT	CASSESTRTSENTGELFF
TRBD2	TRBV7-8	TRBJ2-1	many	TGTGCCAGCAGCTCGGGACTAGCGCGCTTCAATGAGCAGTTCTTC	CASSSGLARFNEQFF
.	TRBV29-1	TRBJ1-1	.	TGCAGCGTTCGGGAGAACACTGAAGCTTTCTTT	CSVRENTEAFF
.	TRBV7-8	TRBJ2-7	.	TGTGCCAGCAGCTTAAACGTCGGGGGCGCACTGTACGAGCAGTACTTC	CASSLNVGGALYEQYF
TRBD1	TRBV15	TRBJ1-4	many	TGTGCCACCAGCAGAGATCGGGGGACAGGTTTTCCAACTAATGAAAAACTGTTTTTT	CATSRDRGTGFPTNEKLFF
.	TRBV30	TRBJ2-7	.	TGTGCCGCCGGTGGGGGGCACGACGAGCAGTACTTC	CAAGGGHDEQYF
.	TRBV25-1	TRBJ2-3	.	TGTGCCAGCAGTTCCCCTCGGCCCAACACAGATACGCAGTATTTT	CASSSPRPNTDTQYF
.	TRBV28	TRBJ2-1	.	TGTGCCAGCAGTTCGGAAGACTCCTACAATGAGCAGTTCTTC	CASSSEDSYNEQFF